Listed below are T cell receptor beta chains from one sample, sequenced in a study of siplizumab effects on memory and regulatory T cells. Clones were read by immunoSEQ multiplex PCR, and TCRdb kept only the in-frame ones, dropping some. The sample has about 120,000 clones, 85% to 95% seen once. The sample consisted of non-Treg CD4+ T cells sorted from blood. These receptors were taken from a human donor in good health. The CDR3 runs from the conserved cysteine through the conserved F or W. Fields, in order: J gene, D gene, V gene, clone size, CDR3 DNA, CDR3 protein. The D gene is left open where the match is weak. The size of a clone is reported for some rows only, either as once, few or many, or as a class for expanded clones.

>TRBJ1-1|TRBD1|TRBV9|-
TGTGCCAGCAGCGTAGAAGCCGGGACAGCCCTGGGGGAAGCTTTCTTT
CASSVEAGTALGEAFF
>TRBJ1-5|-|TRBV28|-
TGTGCCAGCAGATCTACAGGGCCCAGCAATCAGCCCCAGCATTTT
CASRSTGPSNQPQHF
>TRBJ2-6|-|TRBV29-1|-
TGCAGCGTTGTAGGAGGCTCTGGGGCCAACGTCCTGACTTTC
CSVVGGSGANVLTF
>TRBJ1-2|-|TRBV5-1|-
TGCGCCAGCAGCTTGGGCTTGACTGGCTACACCTTC
CASSLGLTGYTF
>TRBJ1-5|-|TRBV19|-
TGTGCCAGTACGGGTTTTAAGGACAATCAGCCCCAGCATTTT
CASTGFKDNQPQHF
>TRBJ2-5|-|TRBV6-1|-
TGTGCCAGCAGTGAAGGGTTGGGGGGACGGCAAGAGACCCAGTACTTC
CASSEGLGGRQETQYF
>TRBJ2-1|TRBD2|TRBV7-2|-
TGTGCCAGCAGCTTAGGGGGGGGACGAGCCAATGAGCAGTTCTTC
CASSLGGGRANEQFF
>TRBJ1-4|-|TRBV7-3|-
TGTGCCAGCAGTAAAGGGTCGGGAGAAAAACTGTTTTTT
CASSKGSGEKLFF
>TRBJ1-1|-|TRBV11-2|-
TGTGCCAGCAGCTTTGGTTGGCACGACACTGAAGCTTTCTTT
CASSFGWHDTEAFF
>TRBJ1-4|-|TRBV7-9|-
TGTGCCAGCATTTTTTGGGACGGAGTTACAACTAATGAAAAACTGTTTTTT
CASIFWDGVTTNEKLFF
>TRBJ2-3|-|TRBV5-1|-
TGCGCCAGCAGCTTTAGTGTAGATACGCAGTATTTT
CASSFSVDTQYF
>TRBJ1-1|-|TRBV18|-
TGTGCCAGCTCATCCCGGGACGGGACTGAAGCTTTCTTT
CASSSRDGTEAFF
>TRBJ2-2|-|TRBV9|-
TGTGCCAGCAGCCGAACAGGGAACACCGGGGAGCTGTTTTTT
CASSRTGNTGELFF
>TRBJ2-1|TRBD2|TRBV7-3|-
TGTGCCAGCAGCTCTAGCGGGGGGGCCTCAAATGAGCAGTTCTTC
CASSSSGGASNEQFF
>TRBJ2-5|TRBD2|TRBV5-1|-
TGCGCCAGCAGCTTAGGGACTAGGGGGGAGACCCAGTACTTC
CASSLGTRGETQYF
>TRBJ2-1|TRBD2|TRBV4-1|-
TGCGCCAGCAGAAAGGGGCTAGCGGGGTACAATGAGCAGTTCTTC
CASRKGLAGYNEQFF
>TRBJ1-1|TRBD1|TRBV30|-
TGTGCCTGGAGTACAGGGGATGGGACTGAAGCTTTCTTT
CAWSTGDGTEAFF
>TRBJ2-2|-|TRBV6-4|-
TGTGCCAGCAAGCTCAACAGGGAACAATCCGGGGAGCTGTTTTTT
CASKLNREQSGELFF
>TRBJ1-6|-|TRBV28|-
TGTGCCAGCACACGTCTGGGTTCACCCCTCCACTTT
CASTRLGSPLHF
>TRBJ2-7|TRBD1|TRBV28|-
TGTGCCAGCAGCCCGACAGGGGGAGGCTACGAGCAGTACTTC
CASSPTGGGYEQYF
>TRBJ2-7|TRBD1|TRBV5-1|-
TGCGCCAGCAGTTCCCGGGACAGGGGGATCGACGAGCAGTACTTC
CASSSRDRGIDEQYF
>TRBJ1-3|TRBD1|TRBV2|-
TGTGCCAGCAGGCGGACAGGGGTCGGAAACACCATATATTTT
CASRRTGVGNTIYF
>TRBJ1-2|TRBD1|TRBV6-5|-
TGTGCCAGCAGTCCACGGGACAGGGAATATTATGGCTACACCTTC
CASSPRDREYYGYTF
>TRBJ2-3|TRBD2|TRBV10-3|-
TGTGCCATCAGCGCGGGGGTAGATACGCAGTATTTT
CAISAGVDTQYF
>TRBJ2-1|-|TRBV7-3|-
TGTGCCAGCAGCCCACGTGAAACCCATGAGCAGTTCTTC
CASSPRETHEQFF
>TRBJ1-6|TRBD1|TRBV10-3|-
TGTGCCATCAGTGAGTTCACAGGGGGTTCACCCCTCCACTTT
CAISEFTGGSPLHF
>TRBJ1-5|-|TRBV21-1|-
TGTGCCAGCAGCAAGCGGATAGGAAGATATAGCAATCAGCCCCAGCATTTT
CASSKRIGRYSNQPQHF
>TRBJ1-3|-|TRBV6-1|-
TGTGCCCTAGAGGGGGTATCCGGAAACACCATATATTTT
CALEGVSGNTIYF
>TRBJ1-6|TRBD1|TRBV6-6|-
TGTGCCAGCAAGGACAGGGGAGATTCACCCCTCCACTTT
CASKDRGDSPLHF
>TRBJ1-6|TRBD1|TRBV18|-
TGTGCCAGCTCAGGACAGGGCGGGAATTCACCCCTCCACTTT
CASSGQGGNSPLHF
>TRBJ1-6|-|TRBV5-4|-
TGTGCCAGCAGCTTGTGGGAGTCTAATTCACCCCTCCACTTT
CASSLWESNSPLHF
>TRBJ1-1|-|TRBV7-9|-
TGTGCCAGCAGCCCGTCAGGGGCAGGGAACACTGAAGCTTTCTTT
CASSPSGAGNTEAFF
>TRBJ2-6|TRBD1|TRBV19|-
TGTGCCAGTACCCGGGACAGGGGATCCTCTGGGGCCAACGTCCTGACTTTC
CASTRDRGSSGANVLTF
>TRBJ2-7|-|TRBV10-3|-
TGTGCCATCAGTATGGCGGGGTCCTACGAGCAGTACTTC
CAISMAGSYEQYF
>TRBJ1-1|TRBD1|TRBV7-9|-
TGTGCCAGCAGCACACAGGGGACTGAAGCTTTCTTT
CASSTQGTEAFF
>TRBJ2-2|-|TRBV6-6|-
TGTGCCAGCAGTAAACAGGGCCCGGGCGGGGAGCTGTTTTTT
CASSKQGPGGELFF
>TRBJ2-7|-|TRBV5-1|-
TGCGCCAGCAGCCCAGACCGACAAACCTACGAGCAGTACTTC
CASSPDRQTYEQYF
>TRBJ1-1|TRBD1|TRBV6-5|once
TGTGCCAGCAGTGACAGACAGGGGGCTGCTGAAGCTTTCTTT
CASSDRQGAAEAFF
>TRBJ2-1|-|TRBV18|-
TGTGCCAGCGAACCAGATGAGCATGAGCAGTTCTTC
CASEPDEHEQFF
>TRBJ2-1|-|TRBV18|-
TGTGCCAGCTCGCCAGGGTTGGTTTCCTACAATGAGCAGTTCTTC
CASSPGLVSYNEQFF
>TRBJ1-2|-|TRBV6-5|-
TGTGCCAGCAGTTACCCCTCAGGAAGGGGCGACTATGGCTACACCTTC
CASSYPSGRGDYGYTF
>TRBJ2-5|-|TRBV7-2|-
TGTGCCAGCAGCTTACGACGCCTAGAGACCCAGTACTTC
CASSLRRLETQYF
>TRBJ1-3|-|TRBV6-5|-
TGTGCCAGCAGTTACTCCGGCCCCGGAGGCACCATATATTTT
CASSYSGPGGTIYF
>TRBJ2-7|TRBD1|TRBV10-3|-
TGTGCCATCAGTCCTCAGGGGGTCAACGAGCAGTACTTC
CAISPQGVNEQYF